Listed here are 21 T cell receptor beta chains from one sample, sequenced in a study of blood T cell repertoires in COVID-19. Data came from immunoSEQ multiplex PCR; TCRdb stores just in-frame clones and leaves some out. The sample holds about 160,000 clones, 82% seen once. The sequenced material came from PBMCs or T cells enriched from blood (not recorded which). These receptors all come from a man in his 60s who had recovered from COVID-19.

The chain recombines TRBV7-3 with TRBJ1-6, with 10 bases aligning to TRBD1. The CDR3 consists of 14 residues. Germline assignment: CDR1 SGHTA and CDR2 FQGTGA. The ends lost 4 bases at V and 9 bases at J; junction bases unmatched: 3. For the CDR3, the DNA is TGTGCCAGCAGCTCGACAGGGGGCAGTTCACCCCTCCACTTT. It is translated as CASSSTGGSSPLHF.

V gene TRBV28 combines with J gene TRBJ1-1; TRBD1 agrees at 10 bases. The V gene end was trimmed by 5 bases and the J gene end by 1 base; junction bases not matched to a gene: 10. The CDR3 is 17 residues long. Germline V gene sequence: CDR1 MDHEN, CDR2 SYDVKM. CDR3 sequence: CASSPGQGESWNTEAFF. The CDR3 DNA reads TGTGCCAGCAGTCCCGGACAGGGGGAGAGCTGGAACACTGAAGCTTTCTTT.

This chain joins TRBV7-2 and TRBJ1-2; tentative D call: TRBD1 (6 bases). Germline assignment: CDR1 SGHTA and CDR2 FQGNSA. Trimming removed 6 bases from V and 8 bases from J, with 25 bases in between. This CDR3 has 16 amino acids. The DNA of the CDR3 is TGTGCCAGCAGACTAGGGACACTGACCTCTTTGGGGGGCTACACCTTC. It specifies CASRLGTLTSLGGYTF. The variable domain in full, with the rest retrieved from reference TRBV7-2 and TRBJ1-2, is GAGVSQSPSNKVTEKGKDVELRCDPISGHTALYWYRQSLGQGLEFLIYFQGNSAPDKSGLPSDRFSAERTGGSVSTLTIQRTQQEDSAVYLCASRLGTLTSLGGYTFGSGTRLTVV.

V usage is TRBV4-2 and J usage is TRBJ1-6; the D gene is possibly TRBD1 (6 bases). Trimming removed 0 bases from V and 6 bases from J, with 12 bases in between. Germline CDR1 LGHNA, CDR2 YNFKEQ. The CDR3 has 16 residues. The CDR3 region has the DNA TGTGCCAGCAGCCAAGAACAGGGACGGTTTAATTCACCCCTCCACTTT. This encodes CASSQEQGRFNSPLHF.

The chain combines TRBV2 with TRBJ2-5; perhaps TRBD1 as D (6 bases). The CDR3 runs 14 residues. The germline gives CDR1 SNHLY, CDR2 FYNNEI. The V and J ends lost 6 bases and 5 bases respectively, with 16 bases between them. The CDR3 loop reads CASRETGQRETQYF. Written as DNA, the CDR3 is TGTGCCAGCAGGGAAACTGGACAGCGGGAGACCCAGTACTTC.

CDR3 nucleotides: TGTGCCAGTAGCAAGCTAGCGGGTGGGGTATATACGCAGTATTTT. This translates into CASSKLAGGVYTQYF. V gene TRBV19 combines with J gene TRBJ2-3; 8 bases line up with TRBD2. Germline assignment: CDR1 LNHDA and CDR2 SQIVND (reference sequence). After removal of 6 bases from V and 7 bases from J, the junction contained 12 bases not matched to a gene. The CDR3 extends over 15 amino acids.

This clone has ten or more counts. The chain recombines TRBV28 with TRBJ2-1; 10 bases align to TRBD1. Germline CDR1 and CDR2: MDHEN and SYDVKM. The CDR3 length is 16 residues. The V gene end was trimmed by 4 bases and the J gene end by 2 bases; junction bases not matched to a gene: 5. This chain's CDR3 is CASSSTGGYTYNEQFF. The DNA for the CDR3 is TGTGCCAGCAGTTCGACAGGGGGCTACACCTACAATGAGCAGTTCTTC. The whole variable domain, filled in from reference TRBV28 and TRBJ2-1, reads DVKVTQSSRYLVKRTGEKVFLECVQDMDHENMFWYRQDPGLGLRLIYFSYDVKMKEKGDIPEGYSVSREKKERFSLILESASTNQTSMYLCASSSTGGYTYNEQFFGPGTRLTVL.

The rearrangement joins TRBV11-2 to TRBJ1-2, with 7 bases fitting TRBD1. This CDR3 contains 14 residues. Germline V CDR1 and CDR2: SGHAT, FQNNGV. The trim removed 6 bases at V and 0 bases at J, leaving 4 bases unmatched. CDR3 sequence reads: CASRRTGANYGYTF. The CDR3 DNA follows: TGTGCCAGCAGAAGGACAGGAGCTAACTATGGCTACACCTTC.

The chain joins TRBV4-1 to TRBJ1-4; D is unresolved. The V end lost 1 base, the J end lost 7 bases, and 19 bases lay between the germline ends. Per the germline V gene, CDR1 is MGHRA and CDR2 is YSYEKL. This CDR3 spans 17 amino acids. CDR3 sequence reads: CASSQVWPAGIREKLFF. The CDR3 region has the DNA TGCGCCAGCAGCCAAGTGTGGCCCGCCGGGATCCGTGAAAAACTGTTTTTT.

The V and J genes are TRBV5-4 and TRBJ1-6; maybe TRBD1 (6 bases). V was trimmed by 4 bases and J by 5 bases, leaving 16 bases between them. This CDR3 region has 16 residues. Germline V gene data show CDR1 as SGHNT and CDR2 as YYREEE (reference sequence). CDR3 DNA: TGTGCCAGCAGCCCCAAACAGGGTACGAATAATTCACCCCTCCACTTT. Residues: CASSPKQGTNNSPLHF.

This clone was detected only a few times. In DNA, the CDR3 is TGTGCCAGCAGCCAAGATCGTAGCGGGGGGCCGCAGTATTTT. Amino acid sequence: CASSQDRSGGPQYF. The rearrangement joins TRBV3-1 (or the pseudogene TRBV3-2) to TRBJ2-3, with 10 bases that match TRBD2. V trimming: 0 bases; J trimming: 10 bases; junction bases outside the gene matches: 4. The CDR3 is 14 residues long. Germline values: CDR1 LGHDT, CDR2 YNNKEL (reference sequence).

The chain recombines TRBV9 with TRBJ2-7; TRBD1 agrees at 9 bases. V trimming: 3 bases; J trimming: 0 bases; junction bases outside the gene matches: 4. Germline lookup yields CDR1 SGDLS and CDR2 YYNGEE. The CDR3 loop spans 15 amino acids. In DNA, the CDR3 is TGTGCCAGCAGCGCTGGGGGACAGGGCTCCTACGAGCAGTACTTC. The encoded protein is CASSAGGQGSYEQYF.

The chain has TRBV3-1 (or the pseudogene TRBV3-2) and TRBJ2-7; TRBD1 might be the D (5 bases). There are 14 residues in the CDR3. V lost 3 bases and J lost 2, with 11 bases in between. Germline loops: CDR1 LGHDT, CDR2 YNNKEL (reference sequence). The CDR3 loop reads CASSHIIRAYEQYF. As DNA, the CDR3 is TGTGCCAGCAGCCATATCATCAGGGCCTACGAGCAGTACTTC.

This chain links TRBV27 with TRBJ1-2, with TRBD1 matching over 9 bases. CDR3 length: 15 amino acids. Germline V CDR1 and CDR2: MNHEY, SMNVEV (reference sequence). V lost 6 bases, J lost 2 bases, and 7 bases stayed unmatched. CDR3 DNA sequence: TGTGCCAGCAGCCCTACAGGGGGCAGGAACTATGGCTACACCTTC. This codes for CASSPTGGRNYGYTF.

The chain employs TRBV12-5 and TRBJ2-4; tentatively, D is TRBD1 (6 bases). The germline V and J ends were trimmed by 5 bases and 0 bases, with 14 bases remaining between them. This CDR3 region has 16 residues. CDR1 is LGHNT and CDR2 is FRNRAP in the germline V gene. The CDR3: CASGLGDKLAKNIQYF. In nucleotides, the CDR3 is TGTGCTAGTGGTCTAGGGGACAAACTAGCCAAAAACATTCAGTACTTC.

The chain employs TRBV19 and TRBJ1-2, with TRBD1 matching 8 bases. The CDR3 is 14 amino acids. In germline, CDR1 is LNHDA, CDR2 SQIVND (reference sequence). With 0 bases clipped from V and 7 bases from J, the junction kept 4 bases outside the gene matches. The CDR3, as DNA: TGTGCCAGTAGTATAGATCAGGGGGCGTTTGGCTACACCTTC. Protein sequence: CASSIDQGAFGYTF.

The chain has TRBV28 and TRBJ2-3; possibly TRBD1 for D (6 bases). Germline values: CDR1 MDHEN, CDR2 SYDVKM. Trimming removed 7 bases at V and 6 bases at J, with 20 bases between. The CDR3 contains 15 residues. The CDR3 sequence is CASKGQRKTLDTQYF. CDR3 bases: TGTGCCAGCAAAGGACAGAGGAAAACCCTCGATACGCAGTATTTT.

This clone has just one count. The chain employs TRBV29-1 and TRBJ2-2, with a tentative D call TRBD1 (5 bases). Looked up from germline, CDR1 is SQVTM and CDR2 is ANQGSEA. V lost 6 bases, J lost 7 bases, and 15 bases lay in between. The length of the CDR3 is 13 residues. CDR3 residues: CSVGRQSVGELFF. DNA for the CDR3: TGCAGCGTCGGTCGACAGTCGGTCGGGGAGCTGTTTTTT.

This clone was counted once. The V gene is TRBV24-1, the J gene TRBJ2-5, with 9 positions matching TRBD2. Germline CDR1 is KGHDR and CDR2 is SFDVKD. The V and J ends lost 5 bases and 3 bases, in that order; junction bases with no gene match: 6. CDR3 length: 15 amino acids. CDR3: CATSGAGGREETQYF. Here the CDR3 DNA reads TGTGCCACCAGTGGTGCGGGAGGGAGGGAAGAGACCCAGTACTTC.

The V call is TRBV19, the J call TRBJ1-2, with 10 bases fitting TRBD1. V shed 5 bases, J shed 4 bases, and the junction held 10 bases outside the gene matches. This CDR3 has 16 amino acids. Germline values: CDR1 LNHDA, CDR2 SQIVND (reference sequence). The chain's CDR3 is CASSPRQGALSYGYTF. The CDR3 DNA reads as TGTGCCAGTAGTCCGCGACAGGGGGCACTGAGCTATGGCTACACCTTC. Full variable domain (rest looked up from reference TRBV19 and TRBJ1-2): DGGITQSPKYLFRKEGQNVTLSCEQNLNHDAMYWYRQDPGQGLRLIYYSQIVNDFQKGDIAEGYSVSREKKESFPLTVTSAQKNPTAFYLCASSPRQGALSYGYTFGSGTRLTVV.

V and J are TRBV6-6 and TRBJ1-5; D call uncertain. Germline CDR1 MNHNY, CDR2 SVGAGI (reference sequence). The length of the CDR3 is 13 residues. Trimming took off 2 bases at V and 3 bases at J, with 5 bases between the two ends. The DNA for the CDR3 is TGTGCCAGCAGTTACGAGTCCAATCAGCCCCAGCATTTT. Protein: CASSYESNQPQHF.